This TCR beta chain is drawn from a study of blood T cell repertoires in COVID-19. Overall study context: Acute-phase and convalescent COVID-19 samples originated in the United States, Italy and Spain. T cells, B-cell-depleted T cells, or PBMCs supplied cDNA or gDNA.

Original methodology: From reference gene primer amplification, estimates of nucleated cell counts were derived. The data were produced by immunoSEQ multiplex PCR, yet TCRdb's version contains in-frame clones alone and is incomplete. V, J and clone size derive from that table, while D and trimming were established from the DNA sequence. The sample lists about 78,000 clones, roughly 86% occurring once. This TCR came from a middle-aged man with active or convalescent COVID-19. Material: peripheral blood.

The CDR3 nucleotides read TGCGCCAGCAGCCAAGGACAGGCATCCTCGGTCTATGGCTACACCTTC. It codes for CASSQGQASSVYGYTF. The rearrangement uses TRBV4-1 and TRBJ1-2; weak D call: TRBD1 (6 bases). Germline assignment: CDR1 MGHRA and CDR2 YSYEKL. The ends were cut back, 1 base at V and 4 bases at J, with 16 bases in the middle. The CDR3 runs to 16 residues.